Below, 7 T cell receptor beta chains from the same sample are listed, as sequenced in a study of T cells in Graves' hyperthyroidism and ophthalmopathy. RNA transcripts were the template for amplifying TCR beta CDR3 regions. With the HTBI primer set, the TCR CDR3 went through a first round of RT-PCR. TCRdb passed the multiplex PCR reads through MiXCR, listing each CDR3 protein once. This table holds approximately 400,000 distinct CDR3 sequences, less than 20% found once. Sample: blood. These receptor sequences come from a young woman with Graves' hyperthyroidism.

The sample holds many counts of this clonotype. The chain carries TRBV20-1 and TRBJ2-1; TRBD2 matches at 15 bases. The CDR3 loop spans 16 amino acids. CDR1 and CDR2 (germline): DFQATT, SNEGSKA (reference sequence). V lost 2 bases and J lost 8; bases outside the gene matches: 7. CDR3 DNA: TGCAGTGCTAGACCGGGGACTAGCGGGAGGAGCGATGAGCAGTTCTTC. This gives the protein CSARPGTSGRSDEQFF.

The rearrangement joins TRBV9 to TRBJ2-3, with a possible D match to TRBD2 (6 bases). CDR1 and CDR2 from the germline V gene are SGDLS and YYNGEE. Between the trimmed V and J ends, which lost 2 bases and 9 bases, there was a span of 19 bases. The CDR3 is 15 amino acids. CDR3 sequence (DNA): TGTGCCAGCAGCGTGGACGATTGGAGGGCGGAGACGCAGTATTTT. Amino acids: CASSVDDWRAETQYF.

This clonotype showed up many times. V and J are TRBV2 and TRBJ1-2; a possible D gene is TRBD1 (5 bases). Germline V gives CDR1 SNHLY, CDR2 FYNNEI. The V end lost 1 base, the J end lost 4 bases, and 10 bases lay between the germline ends. There are 14 residues in the CDR3. CDR3 loop: CASSEEVGTYGYTF. The CDR3 DNA sequence: TGTGCCAGCAGTGAAGAGGTGGGGACCTATGGCTACACCTTC.

The rearrangement uses TRBV4-1 and TRBJ2-7, with 15 nucleotides matching TRBD2. J lost 7 bases, V lost 0 bases, and 10 bases had no gene match. The germline CDR1 and CDR2 sequences are MGHRA and YSYEKL. The CDR3 is 18 amino acids. CDR3 residues: CASSQDWGTSGRRNEQYF. The CDR3 coding sequence is TGCGCCAGCAGCCAAGATTGGGGGACTAGCGGGAGGAGGAATGAGCAGTACTTC.

This clonotype was recorded a few times. The CDR3 sequence is CASSESTRPLYEQYF. The DNA of the CDR3 is TGCGCCAGCAGTGAGTCGACCAGACCCCTATACGAGCAGTACTTC. The chain employs TRBV10-1 and TRBJ2-7; no clear D. The CDR3 covers 15 residues. Germline V gene sequence: CDR1 WNHNN, CDR2 SYGVQD (reference sequence). Trimming shortened V by 0 bases and J by 4 bases, and 13 bases separated the two germline ends.

At least ten counts were recorded for this clonotype. The chain carries TRBV20-1 and TRBJ2-1; 8 bases line up with TRBD2. CDR3 length: 14 residues. With 4 bases clipped from V and 4 bases from J, the junction kept 6 bases outside the gene matches. CDR1 is DFQATT and CDR2 is SNEGSKA in the germline V gene (reference sequence). Here the CDR3 reads CSAIPGGGYNEQFF. As DNA, the CDR3 is TGCAGTGCTATCCCGGGGGGGGGGTACAATGAGCAGTTCTTC.

Ten or more counts support this clonotype. The chain carries TRBV20-1 and TRBJ1-5; D is ambiguous. The CDR3 has 15 residues. The V gene lost 6 bases and the J gene lost 0 bases, with 15 bases spanning the gap. Germline CDR1 and CDR2: DFQATT and SNEGSKA (reference sequence). CDR3 protein: CSAQLIDDSNQPQHF. The CDR3, as DNA: TGCAGTGCCCAGCTCATTGACGATAGCAATCAGCCCCAGCATTTT.